The 21 T cell receptor beta chains reported below all come from one sample, sequenced in a study of T cells in localized non-small cell lung cancer (dated by TCRdb to about 2020). Library creation used the immunoSEQ multiplex PCR assay. TCRdb carries this immuneACCESS record with in-frame sequences only. Its versions omit some clonotypes, under half of them owing to an unresolved V gene in the studies checked, with the rest unexplained. This sample holds tens of thousands of clones; roughly 94% were observed only once. The top ten hold about 0.73% of the sample. The source was peripheral blood, collected before any cancer treatment. The receptor source for this set is a woman aged 40-69 years with stage I lung adenocarcinoma.

The chain recombines TRBV7-9 with TRBJ2-5; 10 bases align to TRBD2. This CDR3 is 14 amino acids long. The germline gives CDR1 SEHNR, CDR2 FQNEAQ (reference sequence). J was trimmed by 3 bases and V by 5 bases; bases with no gene match: 3. The CDR3 region is CASSLTSGEETQYF. The CDR3 DNA follows: TGTGCCAGCAGCCTTACTAGCGGGGAAGAGACCCAGTACTTC.

The chain uses TRBV6-5 and TRBJ2-4; 14 bases are a match to TRBD2. The J segment lost 6 bases and the V segment lost 6 bases, leaving 4 bases of the junction unmatched. CDR3 length: 15 residues. The germline V gene has CDR1 MNHEY and CDR2 SVGAGI. The CDR3 region has the DNA TGTGCCAGCAGGACTAGCGGGGGGGCGGGAAACATTCAGTACTTC. The encoded protein is CASRTSGGAGNIQYF.

V usage is TRBV4-1 and J usage is TRBJ2-7; TRBD1 is a possible D gene (6 bases). CDR1 and CDR2 from the germline V gene are MGHRA and YSYEKL. This CDR3 has 15 amino acids. V lost 4 bases to trimming and J lost 0 bases, with 13 bases between them. The CDR3 sequence: CASSPTGSSSYEQYF. DNA for the CDR3: TGCGCCAGCAGCCCCACAGGGAGTAGCTCCTACGAGCAGTACTTC.

The chain carries TRBV27 and TRBJ1-6; possible D gene TRBD1, 5 bases. V was shortened by 3 bases and J by 7 bases, with 16 bases between the two germline ends. The CDR3 consists of 16 residues. Per the germline V gene, CDR1 is MNHEY and CDR2 is SMNVEV (reference sequence). The CDR3 region has the DNA TGTGCCAGCAGTTTCTCTCTGGGACCCGGAAATTCACCCCTCCACTTT. Translated: CASSFSLGPGNSPLHF.

This rearrangement joins TRBV5-1 to TRBJ1-2; 7 bases match TRBD1. Germline CDR1 reads SGHRS; CDR2 reads YFSETQ. V lost 3 bases, J lost 5 bases, and 7 bases stayed unmatched. This CDR3 spans 14 amino acids. The CDR3 is CASSSTGEPYGYTF. CDR3 sequence (DNA): TGCGCCAGCAGCTCCACAGGGGAACCGTATGGCTACACCTTC.

This chain links TRBV25-1 with TRBJ1-2, with TRBD1 matching over 7 bases. Germline CDR1 is MGHDK and CDR2 is SYGVNS. The CDR3 contains 14 residues. V shed 3 bases, J shed 8 bases, and the junction held 9 bases outside the gene matches. DNA of the CDR3: TGTGCCAGCAGTGAGGGACAGTCGGGTCGGGGCTACACCTTC. As protein: CASSEGQSGRGYTF.

The V and J genes are TRBV29-1 and TRBJ1-3; 7 bases align to TRBD1. The ends lost 6 bases at V and 0 bases at J; junction bases unmatched: 5. There are 14 residues in the CDR3. Germline V gene sequence: CDR1 SQVTM, CDR2 ANQGSEA. This chain's CDR3 is CSVSGQVSGNTIYF. The CDR3 DNA follows: TGCAGCGTATCCGGACAGGTCTCTGGAAACACCATATATTTT.

This clone has just one count. The J gene is TRBJ1-6, the V gene TRBV19, with a possible D match to TRBD1 (6 bases). V lost 3 bases and J lost 7, with 19 bases in between. This CDR3 comprises 17 residues. Germline V CDR1 and CDR2: LNHDA, SQIVND (reference sequence). Here the CDR3 DNA reads TGTGCCAGTAGTATCTTCTCCTCGACAGGACTAAATTCACCCCTCCACTTT. Its protein product is CASSIFSSTGLNSPLHF.

This chain joins TRBV19 and TRBJ2-1; TRBD2 aligns across 10 bases. J gave up 5 bases and V 10 bases, and 8 bases lay outside the gene matches. Germline V gene lookup returns CDR1 LNHDA and CDR2 SQIVND (reference sequence). The CDR3 is 14 residues long. Written as DNA, the CDR3 is TGTGCCACCCGAAGGACTAGCGGAAACAATGAGCAGTTCTTC. Residues: CATRRTSGNNEQFF. Based on the CDR3 plus reference TRBV19 and TRBJ2-1, the full variable domain is DGGITQSPKYLFRKEGQNVTLSCEQNLNHDAMYWYRQDPGQGLRLIYYSQIVNDFQKGDIAEGYSVSREKKESFPLTVTSAQKNPTAFYLCATRRTSGNNEQFFGPGTRLTVL.

The table lists this clone with a count of one. V and J are TRBV10-3 and TRBJ2-5; D not resolved. V was shortened by 4 bases and J by 1 base, with 7 bases between the two germline ends. CDR1 and CDR2 (germline): ENHRY, SYGVKD. The CDR3 sequence is 13 residues long. The CDR3 DNA reads as TGTGCCATCAGTGGGCTACCCCAAGAGACCCAGTACTTC. Amino acid sequence: CAISGLPQETQYF.

The J gene is TRBJ2-7, the V gene TRBV5-5; D uncertain. Looked up from germline, CDR1 is SGHKS and CDR2 is YYEKEE (reference sequence). The CDR3 has 15 amino acids. V was cut by 1 base and J by 6 bases, with 17 bases left in between. In nucleotides, the CDR3 is TGTGCCAGCAGCTTGAAACTTCTAGGCGTTAGCGAGCAGTACTTC. Translated, it gives CASSLKLLGVSEQYF. The variable domain in full, completed from reference TRBV5-5 and TRBJ2-7, reads DAGVTQSPTHLIKTRGQQVTLRCSPISGHKSVSWYQQVLGQGPQFIFQYYEKEERGRGNFPDRFSARQFPNYSSELNVNALLLGDSALYLCASSLKLLGVSEQYFGPGTRLTVT.

This chain links TRBV15 with TRBJ2-7; D unresolved. Germline CDR1 reads LNHNV; CDR2 reads YYDKDF (reference sequence). The CDR3 consists of 12 residues. V lost 0 bases, J lost 8 bases, and 8 bases lay in between. CDR3: CATSRDTVKQYF. The CDR3 coding sequence is TGTGCCACCAGCAGAGATACGGTAAAGCAGTACTTC.

The chain couples TRBV5-6 to TRBJ2-1; possible D gene TRBD1, 7 bases. V was trimmed by 1 base and J by 9 bases, leaving 14 bases between them. Germline V gives CDR1 SGHDT, CDR2 YYEEEE. This CDR3 is built from 14 residues. CDR3 protein: CASSLRQGGVEQFF. The CDR3 DNA reads as TGTGCCAGCAGCTTGAGGCAGGGGGGAGTTGAGCAGTTCTTC.

CDR3 in amino acids: CASSLQPPRASGANVLTF. Here the CDR3 DNA reads TGTGCCAGCAGCTTACAGCCCCCAAGGGCCTCTGGGGCCAACGTCCTGACTTTC. The V and J genes are TRBV7-2 and TRBJ2-6; D remains unclear. This CDR3 is 18 amino acids long. The germline V gene encodes CDR1 SGHTA and CDR2 FQGNSA. V was shortened by 2 bases and J by 0 bases, with 14 bases between the two germline ends.

This chain joins TRBV5-6 and TRBJ2-1, with a tentative D call TRBD2 (6 bases). This CDR3 spans 14 amino acids. Trimming stripped 3 bases from V and 9 bases from J, with 16 bases between. In germline, CDR1 is SGHDT, CDR2 YYEEEE. CDR3 in DNA: TGTGCCAGCAGCTCCCCGGAGGGGCCAGGTGAGCAGTTCTTC. Amino acids: CASSSPEGPGEQFF.

The chain couples TRBV19 to TRBJ1-2; D is uncertain. Between the trimmed V and J ends, which lost 6 bases and 3 bases, there was a span of 8 bases. In germline, CDR1 is LNHDA, CDR2 SQIVND (reference sequence). The CDR3 consists of 12 residues. Here the CDR3 reads CASRNGDYGYTF. CDR3 nucleotides: TGTGCCAGTAGAAACGGGGACTATGGCTACACCTTC.

The rearrangement links TRBV7-6 to TRBJ1-2; 11 bases line up with TRBD1. Per the germline V gene, CDR1 is SGHVS and CDR2 is FNYEAQ. The CDR3 length is 18 residues. Unmatched junction bases numbered 15, after V lost 2 bases and J lost 7 bases. CDR3 nucleotide sequence: TGTGCCAGCAGCTTATTAGGCCCGAACCGGGACAGGGGGGCTGGCTACACCTTC. Protein product: CASSLLGPNRDRGAGYTF.

This chain links TRBV19 with TRBJ1-5; D gene ambiguous. Germline CDR1 is LNHDA and CDR2 is SQIVND (reference sequence). The V end was cut by 2 bases, the J end by 2 bases, with 13 bases between. The CDR3 spans 16 residues. CDR3 protein: CASSIPRRGGNQPQHF. Written as DNA, the CDR3 is TGTGCCAGTAGTATACCCAGGCGTGGGGGCAATCAGCCCCAGCATTTT.

This clone was picked up one time. This chain joins TRBV7-2 and TRBJ2-7; perhaps TRBD1 as D (5 bases). The CDR3 extends over 13 amino acids. Germline loops: CDR1 SGHTA, CDR2 FQGNSA. V dropped 6 bases and J dropped 5 bases, with 14 bases sitting between them. CDR3 sequence reads: CASRSAGIHEQYF. As DNA, the CDR3 is TGTGCCAGCAGATCGGCAGGGATACACGAGCAGTACTTC.

This chain uses TRBV10-1 with TRBJ1-5, with 7 bases that match TRBD1. CDR1 is WNHNN and CDR2 is SYGVQD in the germline V gene (reference sequence). The ends lost 3 bases at V and 2 bases at J; junction bases unmatched: 4. The CDR3 covers 15 residues. CDR3: CASSDGTGGNQPQHF. In nucleotides, the CDR3 is TGCGCCAGCAGTGATGGAACAGGGGGCAATCAGCCCCAGCATTTT.

CDR3 sequence reads: CASSYDSYEQYF. In DNA form, the CDR3 reads TGTGCCAGCAGTTATGACAGCTACGAGCAGTACTTC. The rearrangement joins TRBV28 to TRBJ2-7; possible D gene TRBD1, 5 bases. Germline V lookup: CDR1 MDHEN, CDR2 SYDVKM. The V and J ends lost 4 bases and 3 bases respectively, with 7 bases between them. CDR3 length: 12 residues.